A selection of T cell receptor beta chains follows, all from one sample in a study of CXCR3-negative and CXCR3-positive naive CD8 T cells. From its re-call of the 5' RACE reads, TCRdb lists each CDR3 protein once, without DNA. The specimen's table records around 66,000 distinct CDR3 sequences. Specimen: naive CXCR3+ CD8+ T cells from blood. The receptor source for this set is a human donor in good health. Some clones in this sample may be carry-over from other donors' samples. Both conserved end residues are part of each CDR3. The order of the fields is CDR3 length, J gene, V gene, CDR3 protein.

len: 13
j_gene: TRBJ1-2
v_gene: TRBV5-5
CDR3aa: CASSLASLYGYTF

len: 15
j_gene: TRBJ2-6
v_gene: TRBV28
CDR3aa: CASSFRISGANVLTF

len: 18
j_gene: TRBJ2-3
v_gene: TRBV6-6
CDR3aa: CASSYSKASGGSTDTQYF

len: 15
j_gene: TRBJ1-1
v_gene: TRBV13
CDR3aa: CASSERQGLNTEAFF

len: 15
j_gene: TRBJ2-3
v_gene: TRBV11-2
CDR3aa: CASSLEGSPTDTQYF

len: 16
j_gene: TRBJ2-7
v_gene: TRBV4-1
CDR3aa: CASSLLGQGLLYEQYF

len: 14
j_gene: TRBJ2-7
v_gene: TRBV27
CDR3aa: CASSWTGGRYEQYF

len: 13
j_gene: TRBJ2-1
v_gene: TRBV29-1
CDR3aa: CSVVLAGGREQFF

len: 13
j_gene: TRBJ2-7
v_gene: TRBV29-1
CDR3aa: CSVELGETYEQYF

len: 11
j_gene: TRBJ2-1
v_gene: TRBV29-1
CDR3aa: CTPALGNEQFF

len: 14
j_gene: TRBJ2-7
v_gene: TRBV25-1
CDR3aa: CASSSHRGVYEQYF